The 24 T cell receptor beta chains below come from one sample, sequenced in a study of regulatory T cells in long-lasting Graves disease (dated by TCRdb to the early 2020s). The label giving this sample's time point can be read as: newly diagnosed GD, antithyroid drugs for less than 3 months. For both TCR sequencing and RNA sequencing, RNA was extracted from PBMCs in TRIzol. Library preparation used multiplex PCR. Sequenced on an Illumina HiSeq 4000. CDR3 regions were amplified by Arm-PCR with iRepertoire HTBI primers to construct TCR beta libraries. Through fastp at Q25 and MiXCR, TCRdb rebuilt clones from the public reads, retaining in-frame beta chains. CDR3 protein duplicates are merged, each entry listing the most common genes and DNA. For this sample the table gives roughly 360,000 distinct CDR3 sequences, of which about 10% were detected only once. The biggest ten clones account for approximately 17% of the sample.

These data also formed part of another study, on T cells in Graves' hyperthyroidism and ophthalmopathy.

This specimen was peripheral blood mononuclear cells (PBMCs), taken at new diagnosis, from a patient treated with antithyroid drugs. These receptors all stem from a woman between 18 and 29 years old with Graves disease. Donor details come from another sample of the same person, matched by shared clones.

This clonotype was detected many times. The rearrangement links TRBV9 to TRBJ2-5; D is ambiguous. The CDR3 has 11 residues. Germline V gives CDR1 SGDLS, CDR2 YYNGEE. Trimming shortened V by 0 bases and J by 7 bases, and 4 bases separated the two germline ends. CDR3: CASSVEGTQYF. The CDR3 DNA reads as TGTGCCAGCAGCGTAGAAGGGACCCAGTACTTC. The full variable domain, with the rest looked up from reference TRBV9 and TRBJ2-5, is DSGVTQTPKHLITATGQRVTLRCSPRSGDLSVYWYQQSLDQGLQFLIQYYNGEERAKGNILERFSAQQFPDLHSELNLSSLELGDSALYFCASSVEGTQYFGPGTRLLVL.

In its sample, this clonotype was seen many times. V usage is TRBV2 and J usage is TRBJ2-7; 9 bases fit TRBD1. CDR1 is SNHLY, CDR2 FYNNEI, per germline. The CDR3 totals 15 residues. V gave up 4 bases and J gave up 2 bases; unmatched junction bases: 6. CDR3 in amino acids: CASSGYRGRPYEQYF. The DNA of the CDR3 is TGTGCCAGCAGTGGGTACAGGGGGCGCCCCTACGAGCAGTACTTC.

The sample holds many counts of this clonotype. The CDR3 region has the DNA TGTGCCAGCAGTATACCAGGGGGTGAGCAGTTCTTC. Protein sequence: CASSIPGGEQFF. The V gene is TRBV28, the J gene TRBJ2-1, with 7 bases aligning to TRBD1. After removal of 5 bases from V and 9 bases from J, the junction contained 4 bases not matched to a gene. CDR1 is MDHEN and CDR2 is SYDVKM in the germline V gene. The CDR3 length is 12 residues.

V and J are TRBV7-2 and TRBJ1-2; TRBD1 matches at 8 bases. V shed 5 bases, J shed 1 base, and the junction held 6 bases outside the gene matches. This CDR3 has 15 residues. Per germline, CDR1 SGHTA and CDR2 FQGNSA. The CDR3 sequence is CASSRPGQVNYGYTF. In nucleotides, the CDR3 is TGTGCCAGCAGCCGACCGGGACAGGTTAACTATGGCTACACCTTC.

This clonotype showed up many times. The V and J genes are TRBV20-1 and TRBJ2-1, with 8 bases fitting TRBD2. Germline CDR1 reads DFQATT; CDR2 reads SNEGSKA (reference sequence). This CDR3 spans 13 amino acids. Trimming at V came to 8 bases and at J to 3 bases, leaving 6 bases not matched to a gene. The CDR3 coding sequence is TGCAGTCCCCAGCTAGCGGGCTACAATGAGCAGTTCTTC. It specifies CSPQLAGYNEQFF.

This clonotype was recorded many times. V usage is TRBV3-1 and J usage is TRBJ2-5, with TRBD1 matching over 10 bases. The CDR3 totals 15 residues. Per germline, CDR1 LGHDT and CDR2 YNNKEL (reference sequence). The V segment lost 4 bases and the J segment 2 bases; nucleotides outside the gene matches: 4. The CDR3 loop is CASSPLDRGQETQYF. CDR3 bases: TGTGCCAGCAGCCCCTTGGACAGGGGGCAAGAGACCCAGTACTTC.

This clonotype was detected ten times or more. V is TRBV12-3 or TRBV12-4 and J is TRBJ2-3; 7 nucleotides agree with TRBD1. This CDR3 is 18 amino acids long. V shed 7 bases and J 9 bases; nucleotides not matched to a gene: 25. The CDR3 protein is CASTHFNPRDRRNRTQYF. CDR3 coding DNA: TGTGCCAGCACACATTTTAATCCCCGGGACAGACGCAACAGAACGCAGTATTTT.

Many counts were recorded for this clonotype. The rearrangement uses TRBV12-3 or TRBV12-4 and TRBJ2-1; 12 nucleotides match TRBD2. This CDR3 has 15 amino acids. V was clipped by 7 bases and J by 4 bases; unmatched bases: 5. In nucleotides, the CDR3 is TGTGCCAGCAAAGGACTAGCGGGAAGTTACAATGAGCAGTTCTTC. Amino acids: CASKGLAGSYNEQFF.

Only a few counts were recorded for this clonotype. At one end the junction does not follow the germline gene, possibly because of a read error. This rearrangement joins TRBV19 to TRBJ1-5; D remains unclear. The germline V gene has CDR1 LNHDA and CDR2 SQIVND (reference sequence). CDR3 length: 14 amino acids. CDR3 coding DNA: TGTGCCAGTAGTATGGGGTCTATTTATCAACCCCAGCATTTT. Amino acid sequence: CASSMGSIYQPQHF.

In its sample, this clonotype was seen many times. The chain combines TRBV20-1 with TRBJ2-7; no reliable D call. The CDR3 runs 13 residues. The V end lost 1 base, the J end lost 3 bases, and 10 bases lay between the germline ends. CDR1 and CDR2 from the germline V gene are DFQATT and SNEGSKA (reference sequence). CDR3 sequence: CSARGADGYEQYV. CDR3 DNA: TGCAGTGCTAGAGGGGCCGACGGCTACGAGCAGTACGTC.

This clonotype has a count of ten or more. V is TRBV7-9 and J is TRBJ2-7, with 8 bases lining up with TRBD1. V shed 1 base and J 6 bases; nucleotides not matched to a gene: 17. In germline, CDR1 is SEHNR, CDR2 FQNEAQ (reference sequence). There are 18 residues in the CDR3. The CDR3 coding sequence is TGTGCCAGCAGCTTAGGTTTAGCAGGGGGCGTTTCTGAGGGCGAGCAGTACGTC. As protein: CASSLGLAGGVSEGEQYV.

This clonotype was detected many times. The chain is built from TRBV9 and TRBJ1-4; no definite D call. Germline CDR1 reads SGDLS; CDR2 reads YYNGEE. Trimming removed 0 bases from V and 4 bases from J, with 10 bases in between. This CDR3 contains 15 residues. DNA for the CDR3: TGTGCCAGCAGCGTAGGGCCAGTCTATAATGAAAAACTGTTTTTT. This translates into CASSVGPVYNEKLFF.

Many counts were recorded for this clonotype. The chain combines TRBV7-3 with TRBJ2-1; D not certain. V dropped 2 bases and J dropped 5 bases, with 13 bases sitting between them. Germline-derived CDR1 and CDR2 are SGHTA and FQGTGA. The CDR3 is made up of 15 amino acids. The CDR3 loop is CASSLLPGINNEQFF. The CDR3 nucleotides are TGTGCCAGCAGCTTACTCCCCGGCATCAACAATGAGCAGTTCTTC. The full variable domain, completed using reference TRBV7-3 and TRBJ2-1, is GAGVSQTPSNKVTEKGKYVELRCDPISGHTALYWYRQSLGQGPEFLIYFQGTGAADDSGLPNDRFFAVRPEGSVSTLKIQRTERGDSAVYLCASSLLPGINNEQFFGPGTRLTVL.

Concerning this clonotype: A much larger clone lies one base from this, so it may be a read error. The chain couples TRBV6-1 to TRBJ2-1, with unresolved D. The CDR3 runs to 14 residues. Germline loops: CDR1 MNHNS, CDR2 SASEGT. Trimming shortened V by 7 bases and J by 3 bases, and 13 bases separated the two germline ends. The DNA of the CDR3 is TGTGCCAGCATCGATAGCCCCCACTACAATGAGCAGTTCTTC. It translates to CASIDSPHYNEQFF.

The table lists this clonotype with many counts. The chain couples TRBV20-1 to TRBJ2-2; 8 bases agree with TRBD2. Germline assignment: CDR1 DFQATT and CDR2 SNEGSKA (reference sequence). Germline trimming cut 1 base from V and 2 bases from J; bases unmatched to any gene: 6. CDR3 size: 16 residues. CDR3 sequence reads: CSARVMTSVNTGELFF. The CDR3 region has the DNA TGCAGTGCTAGAGTTATGACTAGCGTAAACACCGGGGAGCTGTTTTTT.

This clonotype has ten or more counts. This sequence joins TRBV27 and TRBJ1-6; 8 bases fit TRBD1. CDR1 and CDR2 from the germline V gene are MNHEY and SMNVEV (reference sequence). The V gene end was trimmed by 6 bases and the J gene end by 10 bases; junction bases not matched to a gene: 11. The CDR3 runs 15 residues. CDR3 DNA sequence: TGTGCCAGCAGCCGGCGGGACAGGAGGGGGTCACCCCTCCACTTT. Translating gives CASSRRDRRGSPLHF.

The table lists this clonotype with many counts. The chain has TRBV12-3 or TRBV12-4 and TRBJ1-5; 7 bases line up with TRBD1. This CDR3 has 17 amino acids. V lost 4 bases and J lost 5; bases outside the gene matches: 14. The CDR3 coding sequence is TGTGCCAGCAGTTCCGACAGGGTTGTAACGATTGATCAGCCCCAGCATTTT. It translates to CASSSDRVVTIDQPQHF.

This clonotype was observed many times. This chain joins TRBV10-3 and TRBJ2-2, with 16 bases matching TRBD2. The CDR3 spans 18 residues. J lost 6 bases, V lost 6 bases, and 10 bases had no gene match. Germline V lookup: CDR1 ENHRY, CDR2 SYGVKD. The CDR3 nucleotides read TGTGCCATCAGCAGACGATCGGGACTAGCGGGAGGGTCCGGGGAGCTGTTTTTT. As protein: CAISRRSGLAGGSGELFF.

This clonotype has at least ten counts. A clone one base away is much larger, so this may be a read error. This chain joins TRBV11-2 and TRBJ1-1; D is unclear. The CDR3 is made up of 12 amino acids. V dropped 5 bases and J dropped 1 base, with 5 bases sitting between them. Germline CDR1 reads SGHAT; CDR2 reads FQNNGV. The CDR3: CASSHGNTEAFF. CDR3 sequence (DNA): TGTGCCAGCAGCCATGGGAACACTGAAGCTTTCTTT.

At least ten counts were recorded for this clonotype. This chain joins TRBV11-2 and TRBJ2-5; the match to TRBD1 covers 8 bases. Germline values: CDR1 SGHAT, CDR2 FQNNGV. With 5 bases clipped from V and 5 bases from J, the junction kept 7 bases outside the gene matches. The CDR3 totals 14 residues. This CDR3 is CASSHLTGVETQYF. Written as DNA, the CDR3 is TGTGCCAGCAGCCACCTGACAGGGGTGGAGACCCAGTACTTC.

As for this clonotype: Germline and junction disagree at one end, which may indicate a read error. The chain employs TRBV12-3 or TRBV12-4 and TRBJ1-4, with a possible D match to TRBD1 (5 bases). This CDR3 has 14 amino acids. CDR3 in amino acids: CAGSTRQGNEKLFF. CDR3 DNA: TGTGCCGGCAGTACGAGGCAGGGAAATGAAAAGCTGTTTTTT.

The sample holds many counts of this clonotype. This sequence joins TRBV20-1 and TRBJ2-1, with a possible D match to TRBD1 (7 bases). The CDR3 loop spans 13 amino acids. Germline-derived CDR1 and CDR2 are DFQATT and SNEGSKA (reference sequence). V was shortened by 3 bases and J by 8 bases, with 14 bases between the two germline ends. CDR3 region: CSASAQGRYEQFF. The CDR3 coding sequence is TGCAGTGCTAGTGCACAGGGGAGGTATGAGCAGTTCTTC.

Concerning this clonotype: Given a much more abundant clone one base away, this may be a read error. V gene TRBV6-2 or TRBV6-3 combines with J gene TRBJ2-7; the match to TRBD1 covers 7 bases. The CDR3 contains 16 residues. Germline loops: CDR1 MNHEY, CDR2 SVGEGT. The ends lost 2 bases at V and 2 bases at J; junction bases unmatched: 9. The CDR3 reads CASSYPAGGSPYEQYF. CDR3 coding DNA: TGTGCCAGCAGTTACCCAGCAGGGGGTAGTCCCTACGAGCAGTACTTC.

This clonotype was counted many times. This chain uses TRBV11-2 with TRBJ2-5, with D perhaps matching TRBD2 (5 bases). In germline, CDR1 is SGHAT, CDR2 FQNNGV. V gave up 1 base and J gave up 13 bases, with 16 bases separating them. This CDR3 is built from 13 residues. The CDR3 spells CASSLGVGWEPYF. CDR3 DNA: TGTGCCAGCAGCTTAGGTGTGGGCTGGGAGCCGTACTTC.